This T cell receptor (beta chain) was captured by sequencing in a study of cytomegalovirus exposure and HLA in healthy donors. Turning to the study itself: A preliminary data release comprised about 85 million unique TCRs obtained from HLA-typed donors.

General study findings and limits: Roughly uniform sequencing depth across donors was assumed, possibly incorrectly.

The CDR3 spans 11 residues. V trimming: 6 bases; J trimming: 3 bases; junction bases outside the gene matches: 0. Germline CDR1 and CDR2: SQVTM and ANQGSEA. The PCR had 60 Vbeta and 13 Jbeta primers. Libraries were prepared by immunoSEQ multiplex PCR; TCRdb keeps only in-frame clonotypes and omits some of them. The specimen's table records approximately 70,000 clones. A remark on this clone: Its antigen is unknown.

This clonotype was sampled from a woman aged 40 to 49 in good health and CMV-seropositive. The sample taken for sequencing was PBMCs. The V call is TRBV29-1, the J call TRBJ2-7; the match to TRBD1 covers 9 bases. CDR3 sequence reads: CSVDRGYEQYF. CDR3 DNA: TGCAGCGTGGACAGGGGCTACGAGCAGTACTTC.